These T cell receptor beta chains were read from a single sample in a study of T cell changes during pregnancy in multiple sclerosis. The method was immunoSEQ multiplex PCR; TCRdb's version includes in-frame clones alone and lacks a portion of them. The sample holds about 68,000 clones, 90% seen once. The specimen was peripheral blood, collected in the third trimester of pregnancy. These receptors were obtained from a female donor with multiple sclerosis, enrolled in a pregnancy study. The CDR3 runs from the conserved cysteine through the conserved F or W. Each record gives: CDR3 protein, J gene, V gene, D gene. D genes are given only for firm matches.

CASSLQTGEGYEQYF	TRBJ2-7	TRBV7-2	-
CASSLTLTSGSAGELFF	TRBJ2-2	TRBV11-3	TRBD2
CASSWDSNYGYTF	TRBJ1-2	TRBV10-1	TRBD1
CASSLSSWGGASYEQYF	TRBJ2-7	TRBV5-8	-
CASSRRLAYEQYF	TRBJ2-7	TRBV7-9	-
CASSAGLGLSETQYF	TRBJ2-5	TRBV2	TRBD2
CASSTRGKNTEAFF	TRBJ1-1	TRBV21-1	-
CASSAEQGGRYTEAFF	TRBJ1-1	TRBV6-4	-
CASSLSGGSDTTGYTF	TRBJ1-2	TRBV5-1	-
CASSPYSTDPNTGELFF	TRBJ2-2	TRBV27	-
CASSPGLAQETQYF	TRBJ2-5	TRBV18	TRBD2
CAGSSAGLYYEQYF	TRBJ2-7	TRBV10-2	-
CASSLWGPGQSKFRFF	TRBJ2-1	TRBV5-1	TRBD1
CASSRDRGADTQYF	TRBJ2-3	TRBV18	TRBD1
CASSPTGKGLFF	TRBJ1-4	TRBV6-5	TRBD1
CASSRNWGGGNTIYF	TRBJ1-3	TRBV4-3	-
CASDEQGSRYTGELFF	TRBJ2-2	TRBV2	TRBD1
CSVEVGLAGAYEQYF	TRBJ2-7	TRBV29-1	TRBD2
CASSYRGTQYF	TRBJ2-3	TRBV6-5	-
CASSFGQGVNEQYF	TRBJ2-7	TRBV6-1	TRBD1
CASSTDRANGYTF	TRBJ1-2	TRBV19	TRBD1
CASSRTGTSGRVYEQYF	TRBJ2-7	TRBV7-2	TRBD2
CASSFQYYGLEQYF	TRBJ2-7	TRBV6-5	-
CASFLRTGVYGYTF	TRBJ1-2	TRBV6-1	TRBD1
CASSSGIQGTYTF	TRBJ1-2	TRBV6-5	-
CASSRRLAYEQYF	TRBJ2-7	TRBV7-6	-
CASSPVAGEWNEQFF	TRBJ2-1	TRBV7-2	TRBD2
CASSLTGTQSRTNYGYTF	TRBJ1-2	TRBV5-6	-
CASSFGAGRTLPQHF	TRBJ1-5	TRBV27	-
CASSLATDYTQYF	TRBJ2-4	TRBV5-1	-
CASSEGGENFF	TRBJ1-1	TRBV2	-
CASSLTGTNTGELFF	TRBJ2-2	TRBV11-3	-
CAWSVRQGASPLHF	TRBJ1-6	TRBV30	-
CASSIMGGLAGSYEQYF	TRBJ2-7	TRBV19	TRBD2
CASSPPGGHSNQPQHF	TRBJ1-5	TRBV18	-
CASSHRDTWYEQYF	TRBJ2-7	TRBV19	-
CASSPQGDEQYF	TRBJ2-7	TRBV4-1	TRBD1
CASSQGTHSTEAFF	TRBJ1-1	TRBV28	-
CASSVGDRGSEKLFF	TRBJ1-4	TRBV9	TRBD1